The rows below give T cell receptor beta chains drawn from one sample of a study of blood T cell repertoires in COVID-19. Sequenced by immunoSEQ multiplex PCR; TCRdb stores in-frame clones only, minus some. Of a few hundred thousand clones listed, less than 90% are singletons. The sample comprised PBMCs or T cells enriched from blood (not recorded which). These receptors all come from a woman aged 30 to 39 who had recovered from COVID-19. The CDR3 runs from the conserved cysteine through the conserved F or W. A D gene is named only where the DNA matches it firmly. Some rows mark clone size as missing; the rest say once, few, many or name a class of expanded clone.

CDR3 length	clone size	D gene	V gene	J gene	CDR3 DNA	CDR3 protein
14	.	.	TRBV5-6	TRBJ2-1	TGTGCCAGCAGCGGCGGGGACTGGGAGAATGAGCAGTTCTTC	CASSGGDWENEQFF
14	.	TRBD1	TRBV11-3	TRBJ1-1	TGTGCCAGCAGCGAGACGACAGGGGGCTCTGAAGCTTTCTTT	CASSETTGGSEAFF
15	.	TRBD2	TRBV2	TRBJ2-2	TGTGCCAGCAGTGCGCTAGCGGGAGGGTCCGGGGAGCTGTTTTTT	CASSALAGGSGELFF
12	.	TRBD1	TRBV6-1	TRBJ1-6	TGTGCCAGCAGTGAATCGGCCCGGGACAGGGACTTT	CASSESARDRDF
12	.	.	TRBV11-2	TRBJ1-4	TGTGCCAGCAGCGCCGGGGGGGGTGGACTGTTTTTT	CASSAGGGGLFF
13	few	.	TRBV2	TRBJ1-1	TGTGCCAGCAGGGGTGGGGCGAACACTGAAGCTTTCTTT	CASRGGANTEAFF
15	.	.	TRBV3-1/TRBV3-2	TRBJ2-1	TGTGCCAGCAGCCTGAGCCTCTTGGCCTACAATGAGCAGTTCTTC	CASSLSLLAYNEQFF
13	few	.	TRBV27	TRBJ1-1	TGTGCCAGCACCTCTCTTCAGGGGACTGAAGCTTTCTTT	CASTSLQGTEAFF
16	.	TRBD1	TRBV7-6	TRBJ1-1	TGTGCCAGCAGCCCCGGACAGGGTAGAGGGAACACTGAAGCTTTCTTT	CASSPGQGRGNTEAFF
14	.	.	TRBV13	TRBJ1-4	TGTGCCAGCAGCTTAAAGGACGTAGCGGAAAAACTGTTTTTT	CASSLKDVAEKLFF
15	.	.	TRBV3-1/TRBV3-2	TRBJ1-5	TGTGCCAGCAGCCCCGCCGGGACAAGTTCGTCTCCCCAGCATTTT	CASSPAGTSSSPQHF
15	.	TRBD1	TRBV5-1	TRBJ1-1	TGCGCCAGCAGCCGCCCGACAGGGATGAACACTGAAGCTTTCTTT	CASSRPTGMNTEAFF
18	.	TRBD1	TRBV24-1	TRBJ1-2	TGTGCCACCAGTGCCCCAGGGGGATCGGACAGGGTGTCGTATGGCTACACCTTC	CATSAPGGSDRVSYGYTF
15	.	TRBD2	TRBV5-1	TRBJ2-1	TGCGCCAGCAGCGACCCTAGCGGGTCCTACAATGAGCAGTTCTTC	CASSDPSGSYNEQFF
13	.	TRBD1	TRBV5-1	TRBJ2-5	TGCGCCAGCAGCTACGGACAGGGGGAGACCCAGTACTTC	CASSYGQGETQYF
15	.	TRBD2	TRBV5-1	TRBJ2-6	TGCGCCAGCAGCTGGGGGGGCTCTGGGGCCAACGTCCTGACTTTC	CASSWGGSGANVLTF
14	.	.	TRBV5-1	TRBJ1-4	TGCGCCAGCAACGACCCCGCGGATAATGAAAAACTGTTTTTT	CASNDPADNEKLFF
16	.	.	TRBV4-2	TRBJ2-2	TGTGCCAGCAGCCAGGGATCGGGATTTGACACCGGGGAGCTGTTTTTT	CASSQGSGFDTGELFF
14	many	TRBD1	TRBV6-5	TRBJ2-2	TGTGCCAGCACGGGACAGGGGGACACCGGGGAGCTGTTTTTT	CASTGQGDTGELFF
14	.	TRBD1	TRBV5-6	TRBJ1-2	TGTGCCAGCAGCCCCCGGGACAGGGTGTATGGCTACACCTTC	CASSPRDRVYGYTF
12	once	.	TRBV12-3/TRBV12-4	TRBJ2-3	TGTGCCAGCAGTCTGACTAGTGATACGCAGTATTTT	CASSLTSDTQYF
16	.	.	TRBV6-4	TRBJ2-7	TGTGCCAGCAGCGCTACGCCCGGGACAAGACCCTACGAGCAGTACTTC	CASSATPGTRPYEQYF
11	.	TRBD1	TRBV24-1	TRBJ1-1	TGTGCCACCGCCGGGACAGAAGGAGCTTTCTTT	CATAGTEGAFF
14	.	TRBD1	TRBV5-4	TRBJ2-1	TGTGCCAGCAGCTTGGTACAGGGGATTTCTGAGCAGTTCTTC	CASSLVQGISEQFF
15	.	TRBD1	TRBV19	TRBJ1-4	TGTGCCAGTAGGACCGGGACAGCAACTAATGAAAAACTGTTTTTT	CASRTGTATNEKLFF
17	.	TRBD2	TRBV7-9	TRBJ2-1	TGTGCCAGCAGCTTAGCTAGCGGGAGGGCTACCTACAATGAGCAGTTCTTC	CASSLASGRATYNEQFF
13	.	.	TRBV10-1	TRBJ1-1	TGCGCCAGCAGTGAGATGAGGGACACTGAAGCTTTCTTT	CASSEMRDTEAFF
16	.	TRBD1	TRBV11-2	TRBJ1-6	TGTGCCAGCAGCCTAGTTTGGGGGACAGGGAATTCACCCCTCCACTTT	CASSLVWGTGNSPLHF